Below are 4 T cell receptor beta chains sequenced from a single sample in a study of type 1 regulatory T cells. MiXCR was run by TCRdb on the reads, yielding one entry per CDR3 protein. The table has fewer than 70,000 distinct CDR3 sequences, roughly 60% seen once. Their specific antigens are unknown. Sequencing input: cultured T cells, either the whole culture or a sorted T cell fraction (not recorded which). Subset given: Tr1-enriched cell product generated in vitro against host alloantigens. The receptors were gathered from a human donor in good health.

The gene calls are TRBV19 and TRBJ2-1; a weak D match, TRBD2 (6 bases). CDR1 is LNHDA and CDR2 is SQIVND in the germline V gene (reference sequence). Trimming pared 8 bases from V and 12 bases from J, leaving 17 bases between. The CDR3 sequence is 12 residues long. CDR3 residues: CASQGTPYGQFF. CDR3 DNA sequence: TGTGCCAGTCAAGGGACTCCTTATGGGCAGTTCTTC.

The chain recombines TRBV20-1 with TRBJ2-3, with D possibly TRBD2 on 6 matching bases. Between the trimmed V and J ends, which lost 6 bases and 0 bases, there was a span of 10 bases. The CDR3 is made up of 13 amino acids. Germline V CDR1 and CDR2: DFQATT, SNEGSKA (reference sequence). The CDR3 DNA follows: TGCAGTGCCGGGAGCGGTAGCACAGATACGCAGTATTTT. Its protein product is CSAGSGSTDTQYF.

Relative to its sample, this clonotype is medium-sized. The chain employs TRBV7-2 and TRBJ2-7, with no clear D. V shed 2 bases and J shed 2 bases, with 7 bases lying between them. CDR1 is SGHTA, CDR2 FQGNSA, per germline. This CDR3 comprises 13 residues. The DNA of the CDR3 is TGTGCCAGCAGCTTAAGAACCGCCTACGAGCAGTACTTC. Amino acids: CASSLRTAYEQYF.

V is TRBV4-2 and J is TRBJ2-5; D unclear. The CDR3 loop spans 13 amino acids. Trimming pared 1 base from V and 4 bases from J, leaving 7 bases between. CDR1 LGHNA and CDR2 YNFKEQ come from the germline V gene. The CDR3 bases are TGTGCCAGCAGCCAAGTTTTTTCAGAGACCCAGTACTTC. Amino acids: CASSQVFSETQYF.